This TCR beta chain was sequenced in a study of CXCR3-negative and CXCR3-positive naive CD8 T cells. Findings and caveats of the study: CXCR3-positive naive cells had TRB CDR3s that were more hydrophobic than CXCR3-negative naive cells had.

Regarding this clonotype: The antigen is not known.

With UMI labels, 5' RACE was used to prepare the TRB cDNA libraries. TCRdb re-called the 5' RACE reads; every CDR3 protein appears as one record, without DNA. The sample features some 140,000 distinct CDR3 sequences, with approximately 0.46% in its top ten. This clonotype was obtained from a human donor in good health. Some clones in this sample may be carry-over from other donors' samples. The sequenced sample was naive CXCR3+ CD8+ T cells from blood. Subset: CD45RO-CCR7+CD27+CD95- naive CD8+ T cells expressing CXCR3 (TNR3+).

CDR3 sequence: CSARVHASTATGQGVLSPEAFF. The rearrangement uses TRBV20-1 and TRBJ1-1; no DNA is available, so the TRBD1 call from TCRdb remains unchecked. This CDR3 is 22 amino acids long. From germline, CDR1 is DFQATT and CDR2 SNEGSKA (reference sequence).